A selection of T cell receptor beta chains follows, all from one sample in a study of T cell changes during pregnancy in multiple sclerosis. The protocol was immunoSEQ multiplex PCR, while the TCRdb copy is restricted to in-frame clones and leaves out a portion. The sample includes over 90,000 clones, more than 85% of them seen just once. The source was peripheral blood, collected before pregnancy. These TCRs come from a female donor with multiple sclerosis, enrolled in a pregnancy study. Each CDR3 is given with its conserved first and last residue. Each record gives: V gene, J gene, D gene, clone size, CDR3 DNA, CDR3 protein. A D gene is named only where the DNA matches it firmly. Clone size appears in some rows only: once, few, many, or a class for an expanded clone.

TRBV6-5,TRBJ1-6,.,.,TGTGCCAGCAGTTACTCGGTCACGGTTAATTCACCCCTCCACTTT,CASSYSVTVNSPLHF
TRBV4-1,TRBJ2-1,TRBD2,.,TGCGCCAGCAGCCAAGATCCGAGCGGGAGTCCCTACAATGAGCAGTTCTTC,CASSQDPSGSPYNEQFF
TRBV14,TRBJ2-1,.,.,TGTGCCAGCAGCCATAGAGGGATTTACAATGAGCAGTTCTTC,CASSHRGIYNEQFF
TRBV15,TRBJ1-1,.,.,TGTGCCACCAGCAGAGGGACATCGAACACTGAAGCTTTCTTT,CATSRGTSNTEAFF
TRBV5-4,TRBJ1-2,.,few,TGTGCCAGCAGCTTGAGAGATGCTAACTATGGCTACACCTTC,CASSLRDANYGYTF
TRBV30,TRBJ2-7,TRBD1,.,TGTGCCTCGGGGACAGGACCCTACGAGCAGTACTTC,CASGTGPYEQYF
TRBV6-5,TRBJ2-3,.,.,TGTGCCAGCACCACCCTAGGCACAGATACGCAGTATTTT,CASTTLGTDTQYF
TRBV5-8,TRBJ2-5,.,.,TGTGCCAGCAGCCTGAGGGGGGGAAAGACCCAGTACTTC,CASSLRGGKTQYF
TRBV15,TRBJ2-1,TRBD2,.,TGTGCCACCAGCAGAGATCGATCCCCGACTAGCGCATACAATGAGCAGTTCTTC,CATSRDRSPTSAYNEQFF
TRBV5-1,TRBJ2-7,TRBD1,.,TGCGCCAGCAGCCCCAAGGCGGGACAGGGTCCCTACGAGCAGTACTTC,CASSPKAGQGPYEQYF
TRBV28,TRBJ2-7,TRBD2,.,TGTGCCAGCAGTTCATCACCGGGGACTAGCGGGAGTTTCTCCTACGAGCAGTACTTC,CASSSSPGTSGSFSYEQYF
TRBV5-1,TRBJ1-6,.,.,TGCGCCAGCAGCTTGGTACAAGAAAATTCACCCCTCCACTTT,CASSLVQENSPLHF
TRBV29-1,TRBJ1-1,.,few,TGCAGCGTCCTGACCTCGGGGGGTAAGACTTTCTTT,CSVLTSGGKTFF
TRBV4-3,TRBJ2-3,.,.,TGCGCCAGCAGCCAATCCCGGGTCGCCCACACAGATACGCAGTATTTT,CASSQSRVAHTDTQYF
TRBV6-5,TRBJ2-7,TRBD1,.,TGTGCCAGCAGTCGACAGGGGCGCTACGAGCAGTACTTC,CASSRQGRYEQYF
TRBV19,TRBJ1-2,TRBD1,.,TGTGCCAGTAGTCCGCGAACAGGGGGCAAAAATGGCTACACCTTC,CASSPRTGGKNGYTF
TRBV2,TRBJ2-2,.,.,TGTGCCAGCAGTGAATCTTTGACAGAGAAAAACACCGGGGAGCTGTTTTTT,CASSESLTEKNTGELFF
TRBV21-1,TRBJ1-1,.,.,TGTGCCAGCAGCAAAGAGACCCCGGGACAGCGGCCTGAAGCTTTCTTT,CASSKETPGQRPEAFF
TRBV9,TRBJ2-5,TRBD1,.,TGTGCCAGCAGCGTAGGTGGGACAGGGATAGGGGAGACCCAGTACTTC,CASSVGGTGIGETQYF
TRBV2,TRBJ2-7,.,once,TGTGCCAGCACCAGAAAGGGGGACGGCTCCTACGAGCAGTACTTC,CASTRKGDGSYEQYF
TRBV28,TRBJ2-7,TRBD1,once,TGTGCCAGCAGCGAACTAAGGACAGGGCCCTACGAGCAGTACTTC,CASSELRTGPYEQYF
TRBV6-1,TRBJ1-4,.,.,TGTGCCAGCAGCCCCATCAGACAGAATGAAAAACTGTTTTTT,CASSPIRQNEKLFF
TRBV19,TRBJ1-1,.,.,TGTGCCAGTAGTCCCCGCGGCGGGTACACTGAAGCTTTCTTT,CASSPRGGYTEAFF
TRBV9,TRBJ2-1,.,.,TGTGCCAGCAGCCGGGCGGGGACGAACAATGAGCAGTTCTTC,CASSRAGTNNEQFF
TRBV5-1,TRBJ2-1,TRBD2,.,TGCGCCAGCGGGACTAGCGCCTACAATGAGCAGTTCTTC,CASGTSAYNEQFF
TRBV7-2,TRBJ1-3,TRBD1,.,TGTGCCAGCAGCTCCGAAGGGGGCTTGCCTGGAAACACCATATATTTT,CASSSEGGLPGNTIYF
TRBV2,TRBJ2-1,.,.,TGTGCCAGCACCCCGGTCCCGGGACTCGTCAATGAGCAGTTCTTC,CASTPVPGLVNEQFF
TRBV2,TRBJ1-1,TRBD1,once,TGTGCCAGCAGTCACAGGGGTACAGGGTATATCGCTGAAGCTTTCTTT,CASSHRGTGYIAEAFF
TRBV5-6,TRBJ1-2,.,.,TGTGCCAGCAGCCCCCGGGGGGTTAGCGGAACGAGCTACACCTTC,CASSPRGVSGTSYTF
TRBV6-7,TRBJ2-1,.,.,TGTGCCAGCAGTTACTCGACACAAGGATGCTCCTACAATGAGCAGTTCTTC,CASSYSTQGCSYNEQFF
TRBV7-2,TRBJ2-3,.,.,TGTGCCAGCAGCTTAGCGCTAGGGAGGAGCACAGATACGCAGTATTTT,CASSLALGRSTDTQYF
TRBV7-8,TRBJ1-2,.,.,TGTGCCAGCAGCCAGTCCCAATATTATGGCTACACCTTC,CASSQSQYYGYTF
TRBV2,TRBJ1-4,.,.,TGTGCCAGCAGAGAGACGGAGAGTGAAAAACTGTTTTTT,CASRETESEKLFF
TRBV4-2,TRBJ2-1,.,.,TGTGCCAGCAGCCAAGAAAGTGGCTTGAGGGGGGGCCTGAATGAGCAGTTCTTC,CASSQESGLRGGLNEQFF
TRBV5-1,TRBJ1-6,.,.,TGCGCCAGCAGCTTCGACACTTATAATTCACCCCTCCACTTT,CASSFDTYNSPLHF
TRBV5-4,TRBJ2-5,TRBD2,.,TGTGCCAGCAGCCCAACACTAGCGAAAGAGACCCAGTACTTC,CASSPTLAKETQYF
TRBV30,TRBJ1-5,.,.,TGTGCCTGGAGCCTCGGGACATTTAATCAGCCCCAGCATTTT,CAWSLGTFNQPQHF
TRBV6-5,TRBJ1-5,.,.,TGTGCCAGCAGTCAAAACAGGCTTCAGCCCCAGCATTTT,CASSQNRLQPQHF
TRBV9,TRBJ1-1,.,.,TGTGCCAGCTCCGAACAGGCTCACACTGAAGCTTTCTTT,CASSEQAHTEAFF
TRBV4-1,TRBJ2-2,.,.,TGCGCCAGCAGCCAGGGCTATTGGACCGGGGAGCTGTTTTTT,CASSQGYWTGELFF
TRBV25-1,TRBJ1-1,.,.,TGTGCCAGCACTCTGGGGGGCACTGAAGCTTTCTTT,CASTLGGTEAFF
TRBV27,TRBJ2-7,.,.,TGTGCCAGCAGACAAGACTCTGCCGTCTACGAGCAGTACTTC,CASRQDSAVYEQYF
TRBV19,TRBJ2-7,.,.,TGTGCCAGTAGTATGGTTCAGGGAATGGGCGAGCAGTACTTC,CASSMVQGMGEQYF
TRBV7-6,TRBJ2-2,TRBD2,.,TGTGCCAGCAGCTTCGGATTGAAGCGGGGCGCCTCTCTTGCGAACACCGGGGAGCTGTTTTTT,CASSFGLKRGASLANTGELFF
TRBV6-1,TRBJ1-2,TRBD1,.,TGTGCCAGCAGTTCTGACAGGGTTGGCTACACCTTC,CASSSDRVGYTF
TRBV25-1,TRBJ1-4,.,.,TGTGCCAGCAGCCTCCCCCGGAGTGAAAAACTGTTTTTT,CASSLPRSEKLFF
TRBV6-1,TRBJ1-2,.,few,TGTGCCAGCAGTGAATCGGGAGGGGGCACCTTC,CASSESGGGTF
TRBV10-3,TRBJ1-1,.,.,TGTGCCATAACCGGGGACACCAACCGTGAAGCTTTCTTT,CAITGDTNREAFF
TRBV2,TRBJ2-3,TRBD2,.,TGTGCCAGCTCTGGGGGGAGGGGAGATACGCAGTATTTT,CASSGGRGDTQYF
TRBV4-2,TRBJ2-1,.,.,TGTGCCAGCAGCCAAGCGGAGGGCGGCGCCTCCTACAATGAGCAGTTCTTC,CASSQAEGGASYNEQFF
TRBV6-5,TRBJ2-7,.,.,TGTGCCAGCAGTTACTTCCAGGGGTCCTACGAGCAGTACTTC,CASSYFQGSYEQYF
TRBV4-1,TRBJ2-7,TRBD1,.,TGCGCCAGCAGCCAGCAGGACAGGGCCTACGAGCAGTACTTC,CASSQQDRAYEQYF
TRBV5-1,TRBJ2-5,TRBD2,.,TGCGCCAGCAGCTCGGGAGGTACACAAGAGACCCAGTACTTC,CASSSGGTQETQYF
TRBV19,TRBJ1-5,.,.,TGTGCCAGTAGTATAGAGGGGGACTTGGGCAATCAGCCCCAGCATTTT,CASSIEGDLGNQPQHF